This T cell receptor beta chain was profiled in a study of identical twins. Notes on the study in general: The more abundant beta clonotypes in cord blood had fewer insertions, and memory repertoires did not show this.

The CDR3 is made up of 19 amino acids. With 5 bases removed from V and 1 base from J, the gap between germline ends came to 26 bases. From germline, CDR1 is SGHVS and CDR2 FQNEAQ. TCRdb called the 5' RACE reads again in MiXCR, with one record for every CDR3 protein. The table lists 470,000 or so distinct CDR3 sequences, roughly 24% of them singletons. In its sample, this clonotype was seen once. Its antigen remains unidentified. These data also formed part of another study, on T cells expressing NK-cell markers.

The sequenced sample consisted of CD4+ T cells sorted from blood. This sequence was found in a woman under 30 in good health. The chain carries TRBV7-8 and TRBJ1-1, with D maybe TRBD1 (6 bases). CDR3 residues: CASSKGGRENRVKNTEAFF. The CDR3 DNA reads TGTGCCAGCAGCAAAGGGGGGCGAGAGAACAGGGTTAAGAACACTGAAGCTTTCTTT.